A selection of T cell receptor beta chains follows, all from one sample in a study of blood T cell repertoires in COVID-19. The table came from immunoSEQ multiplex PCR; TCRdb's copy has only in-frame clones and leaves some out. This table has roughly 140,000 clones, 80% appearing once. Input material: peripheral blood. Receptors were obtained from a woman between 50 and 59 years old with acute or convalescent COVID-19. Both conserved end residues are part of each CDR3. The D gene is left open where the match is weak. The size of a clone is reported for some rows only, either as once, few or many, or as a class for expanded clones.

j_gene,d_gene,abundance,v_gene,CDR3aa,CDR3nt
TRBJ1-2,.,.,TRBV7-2,CASSVDSLYGYTF,TGTGCCAGCAGCGTGGACAGCCTCTATGGCTACACCTTC
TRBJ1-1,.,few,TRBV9,CASSAGGTGYGTEAFF,TGTGCCAGCAGCGCGGGGGGAACAGGGTACGGCACTGAAGCTTTCTTT
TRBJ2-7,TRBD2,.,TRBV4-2,CASSQDLPLAGGQYEQYF,TGTGCCAGCAGCCAAGATCTCCCCCTAGCGGGGGGCCAGTACGAGCAGTACTTC
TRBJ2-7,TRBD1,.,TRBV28,CASTGGDRVAEQYF,TGTGCCAGCACCGGAGGGGACAGGGTAGCCGAGCAGTACTTC
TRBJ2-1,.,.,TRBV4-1,CASSQESLAPFSYNEQFF,TGCGCCAGCAGCCAAGAGTCCCTAGCTCCTTTCTCCTACAATGAGCAGTTCTTC
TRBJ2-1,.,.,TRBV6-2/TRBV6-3,CASSFGYNEQFF,TGTGCCAGCAGTTTCGGCTACAATGAGCAGTTCTTC
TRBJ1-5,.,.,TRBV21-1,CASSNQGYSNQPQHF,TGTGCCAGCAGCAACCAGGGTTATAGCAATCAGCCCCAGCATTTT
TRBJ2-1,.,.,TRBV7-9,CASSFPGVDEQFF,TGTGCCAGCAGCTTCCCGGGGGTCGATGAGCAGTTCTTC
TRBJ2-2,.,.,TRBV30,CAWSVTLTRTGELFF,TGTGCCTGGAGTGTAACGCTGACGAGGACCGGGGAGCTGTTTTTT
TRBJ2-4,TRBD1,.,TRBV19,CASRDRGAADIQYF,TGTGCCAGTAGGGACAGGGGGGCGGCGGACATTCAGTACTTC
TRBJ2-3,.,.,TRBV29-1,CSASFQDTQYF,TGCAGCGCGTCATTTCAAGATACGCAGTATTTT
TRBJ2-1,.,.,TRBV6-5,CASSWTATMPNNEQFF,TGTGCCAGCAGTTGGACTGCAACCATGCCTAACAATGAGCAGTTCTTC
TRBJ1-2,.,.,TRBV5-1,CASSPGEEYGYTF,TGCGCCAGCAGCCCGGGGGAGGAGTATGGCTACACCTTC
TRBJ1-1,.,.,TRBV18,CASSPPLGGGGHEAFF,TGTGCCAGCTCACCGCCGCTCGGGGGAGGTGGCCATGAAGCTTTCTTT
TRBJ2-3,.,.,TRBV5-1,CASSSLTGTPDTQYF,TGCGCCAGCAGCTCTCTGACGGGGACACCAGATACGCAGTATTTT
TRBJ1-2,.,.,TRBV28,CASRPLQGGYGYTF,TGTGCCAGCAGACCTCTACAAGGGGGCTATGGCTACACCTTC
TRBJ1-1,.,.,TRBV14,CASSQDPLHMNTEAFF,TGTGCCAGCAGCCAAGATCCGTTACATATGAACACTGAAGCTTTCTTT
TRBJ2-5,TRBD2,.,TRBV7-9,CASSSLGLAGAQETQYF,TGTGCCAGCAGCTCCCTGGGACTAGCGGGGGCCCAAGAGACCCAGTACTTC
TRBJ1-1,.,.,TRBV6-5,CASRQEPGTLVEAFF,TGTGCCAGCAGACAAGAGCCAGGGACATTGGTTGAAGCTTTCTTT
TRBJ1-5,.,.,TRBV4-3,CASSKGRDQPQHF,TGCGCCAGCAGCAAAGGGAGGGATCAGCCCCAGCATTTT
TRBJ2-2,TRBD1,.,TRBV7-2,CASSRDSQQSTGELFF,TGTGCCAGCAGCCGGGACAGCCAACAATCGACCGGGGAGCTGTTTTTT
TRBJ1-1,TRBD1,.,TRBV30,CAWSVRGQGEAFF,TGTGCCTGGAGTGTAAGGGGGCAGGGTGAAGCTTTCTTT
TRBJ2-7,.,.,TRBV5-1,CASSFTGPSLYEQYF,TGCGCCAGCAGCTTCACAGGGCCCTCCCTCTACGAGCAGTACTTC
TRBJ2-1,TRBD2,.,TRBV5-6,CASSGLGRGSYNEQFF,TGTGCCAGCAGCGGCCTGGGGCGGGGGTCCTACAATGAGCAGTTCTTC
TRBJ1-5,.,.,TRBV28,CASSLYRGESNQPQHF,TGTGCCAGCAGTTTATACCGGGGGGAGAGCAATCAGCCCCAGCATTTT
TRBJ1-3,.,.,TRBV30,CASRDSGNTIYF,TGTGCCTCCCGGGACTCCGGAAACACCATATATTTT
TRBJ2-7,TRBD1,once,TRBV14,CASSRQGYEQYF,TGTGCCAGCAGCCGACAGGGCTACGAGCAGTACTTC
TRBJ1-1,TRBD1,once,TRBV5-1,CASSIDVDRGNTEAFF,TGCGCCAGCAGCATCGATGTTGACAGGGGGAACACTGAAGCTTTCTTT
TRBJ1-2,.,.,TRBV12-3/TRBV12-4,CASSLTAGDGYTF,TGTGCCAGCAGTTTAACGGCAGGGGATGGCTACACCTTC
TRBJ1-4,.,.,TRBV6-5,CASSYDPGKSEKLFF,TGTGCCAGCAGTTATGATCCAGGGAAGTCGGAAAAACTGTTTTTT
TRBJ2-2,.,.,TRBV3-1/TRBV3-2,CASSQAAGELFF,TGTGCCAGCAGCCAAGCGGCCGGGGAGCTGTTTTTT
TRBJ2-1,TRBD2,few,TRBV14,CASSRPGTSYNEQFF,TGTGCCAGCAGCCGACCTGGGACTAGCTACAATGAGCAGTTCTTC
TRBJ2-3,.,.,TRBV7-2,CASSLALLTDTQYF,TGTGCCAGCAGCTTAGCCCTTTTAACAGATACGCAGTATTTT
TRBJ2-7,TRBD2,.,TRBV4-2,CASSGGDSYEQYF,TGTGCCAGCAGCGGGGGGGACTCCTACGAGCAGTACTTC
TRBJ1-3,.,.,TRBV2,CASSEQDYSGNTIYF,TGTGCCAGCAGCGAACAGGACTACTCTGGAAACACCATATATTTT
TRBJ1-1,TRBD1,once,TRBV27,CASNRDRAVNTEAFF,TGTGCCAGCAACCGGGACAGGGCCGTGAACACTGAAGCTTTCTTT
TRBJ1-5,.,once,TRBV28,CASSFVGLNQPQHF,TGTGCCAGCAGTTTCGTAGGACTCAATCAGCCCCAGCATTTT
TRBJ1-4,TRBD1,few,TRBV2,CASRQTTGRDEKLFF,TGTGCCAGCAGACAAACGACAGGGCGGGATGAAAAACTGTTTTTT
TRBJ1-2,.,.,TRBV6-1,CASSASQAQTNYGYTF,TGTGCCAGCAGTGCATCCCAAGCACAGACGAACTATGGCTACACCTTC
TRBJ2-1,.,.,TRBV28,CASSRSVAISYNEQFF,TGTGCCAGCAGTCGCTCGGTTGCGATCTCCTACAATGAGCAGTTCTTC
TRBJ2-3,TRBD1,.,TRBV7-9,CASSYRDSPSTDTQYF,TGTGCCAGCAGCTACCGGGACAGCCCTAGCACAGATACGCAGTATTTT
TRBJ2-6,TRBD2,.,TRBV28,CASLPSGEAGANVLTF,TGTGCCAGCCTCCCTAGCGGGGAGGCTGGGGCCAACGTCCTGACTTTC
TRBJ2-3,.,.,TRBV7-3,CASSSRGRRTDTQYF,TGTGCCAGCAGCTCCAGGGGGAGGCGCACAGATACGCAGTATTTT
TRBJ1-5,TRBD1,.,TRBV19,CASSILDRGNQPQHF,TGTGCCAGTAGTATCCTCGACAGGGGAAATCAGCCCCAGCATTTT
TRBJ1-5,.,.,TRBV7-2,CASSDAYHSNQPQHF,TGTGCCAGCAGCGATGCCTACCATAGCAATCAGCCCCAGCATTTT
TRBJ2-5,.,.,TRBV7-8,CASSIRQTEQETQYF,TGTGCCAGCAGCATTAGACAGACCGAACAAGAGACCCAGTACTTC
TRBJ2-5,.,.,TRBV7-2,CASSSTVGTQYF,TGTGCCAGCAGCTCAACGGTCGGGACCCAGTACTTC
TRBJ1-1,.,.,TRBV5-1,CASSLDGQLNTEAFF,TGCGCCAGCAGCTTGGATGGACAGTTGAACACTGAAGCTTTCTTT
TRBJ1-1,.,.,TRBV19,CASSMGRAEAFF,TGTGCCAGTAGTATGGGGAGGGCTGAAGCTTTCTTT
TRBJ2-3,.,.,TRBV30,CAWSVQGRDTQYF,TGTGCCTGGAGTGTACAGGGAAGAGATACGCAGTATTTT
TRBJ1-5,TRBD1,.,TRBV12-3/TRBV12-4,CASSLRDRASQHF,TGTGCCAGCAGTTTAAGGGACAGGGCTTCCCAGCATTTT
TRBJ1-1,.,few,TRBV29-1,CSVDALRTEAFF,TGCAGCGTTGACGCCTTGAGGACTGAAGCTTTCTTT
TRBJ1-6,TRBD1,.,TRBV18,CASRPGQINSPLHF,TGTGCCAGCCGACCGGGACAGATTAATTCACCCCTCCACTTT
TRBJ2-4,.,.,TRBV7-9,CASSAGQLKNIQYF,TGTGCCAGCAGCGCCGGACAGCTCAAAAACATTCAGTACTTC
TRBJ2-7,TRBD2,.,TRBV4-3,CASSQEGGSGGYEQYF,TGCGCCAGCAGCCAAGAAGGGGGAAGCGGGGGGTATGAGCAGTACTTC
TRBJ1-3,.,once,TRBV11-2,CASSLEGPVVYTIYF,TGTGCCAGCAGCTTAGAGGGGCCGGTTGTTTACACCATATATTTT
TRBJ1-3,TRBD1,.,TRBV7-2,CASSLGQGSGNTIYF,TGTGCCAGCAGCCTAGGACAGGGTTCTGGAAACACCATATATTTT
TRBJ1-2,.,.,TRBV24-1,CATSDSTATSFYGYTF,TGTGCCACCAGTGATTCCACAGCTACCTCATTCTATGGCTACACCTTC
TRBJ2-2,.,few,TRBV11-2,CASSHGETGELFF,TGTGCCAGCAGCCACGGGGAAACCGGGGAGCTGTTTTTT